One and the same sample provided the 27 T cell receptor beta chains below, sequenced in a study of T cell responses to AZD1222 COVID-19 vaccine. Here immunoSEQ multiplex PCR was the method, and the copy in TCRdb shows in-frame clones only, minus some. The table includes about 88,000 clones, about 88% detected once. The sample in question was peripheral blood, obtained 28 days after the second AZD1222 dose. These receptors were obtained from an adult who received the AZD1222 COVID-19 vaccine.

The chain combines TRBV10-2 with TRBJ1-5; D call uncertain. Germline CDR1 and CDR2: WSHSY and SAAADI. The CDR3 has 12 amino acids. V lost 7 bases and J 0 bases, leaving 4 bases between the germline ends. The CDR3 DNA reads as TGCGCCAGCATGGGTAGCAATCAGCCCCAGCATTTT. Translated: CASMGSNQPQHF.

The rearrangement joins TRBV19 to TRBJ1-5, with TRBD1 matching over 10 bases. The V gene end was trimmed by 5 bases and the J gene end by 6 bases; junction bases not matched to a gene: 4. This CDR3 is built from 14 residues. The germline gives CDR1 LNHDA, CDR2 SQIVND (reference sequence). CDR3 amino acids: CASSVDRGGQPQHF. CDR3 coding DNA: TGTGCCAGTAGTGTGGACAGGGGGGGTCAGCCCCAGCATTTT. Complete variable domain (other parts from reference TRBV19 and TRBJ1-5): DGGITQSPKYLFRKEGQNVTLSCEQNLNHDAMYWYRQDPGQGLRLIYYSQIVNDFQKGDIAEGYSVSREKKESFPLTVTSAQKNPTAFYLCASSVDRGGQPQHFGDGTRLSIL.

This sequence joins TRBV19 and TRBJ1-5; D unresolved. Per the germline V gene, CDR1 is LNHDA and CDR2 is SQIVND (reference sequence). V was clipped by 5 bases and J by 3 bases, with 11 bases between them. The CDR3 has 14 amino acids. The CDR3 nucleotides are TGTGCCAGTAGTCAGTTGGGGTCCAATCAGCCCCAGCATTTT. Residues: CASSQLGSNQPQHF.

This chain connects TRBV3-1 (or the pseudogene TRBV3-2) to TRBJ1-5; unclear D gene. Germline V gene data show CDR1 as LGHDT and CDR2 as YNNKEL (reference sequence). Trimming took off 0 bases at V and 7 bases at J, with 10 bases between the two ends. CDR3 length: 14 residues. Here the CDR3 DNA reads TGTGCCAGCAGCCAAGATTATAGCTCCCAGCCCCAGCATTTT. Protein product: CASSQDYSSQPQHF.

The rearrangement links TRBV5-1 to TRBJ2-3; a possible D gene is TRBD1 (5 bases). Trimming took 3 bases from V and 0 from J, leaving 8 bases between them. This CDR3 spans 14 amino acids. CDR1 is SGHRS and CDR2 is YFSETQ in the germline V gene. CDR3 DNA: TGCGCCAGCAGCTCCCAGGGCAGCACAGATACGCAGTATTTT. It is translated as CASSSQGSTDTQYF.

The rearrangement joins TRBV6-6 to TRBJ1-3; TRBD1 is a possible D gene (5 bases). V lost 4 bases to trimming and J lost 0 bases, with 13 bases between them. CDR1 and CDR2 from the germline V gene are MNHNY and SVGAGI (reference sequence). This CDR3 is 16 amino acids long. The chain's CDR3 is CASSSQGPISGNTIYF. CDR3 DNA: TGTGCCAGCAGTTCCCAGGGCCCCATCTCTGGAAACACCATATATTTT.

This chain links TRBV7-9 with TRBJ2-1; D is unclear. This CDR3 region has 17 residues. V lost 2 bases, J lost 0 bases, and 14 bases lay in between. Germline CDR1 SEHNR, CDR2 FQNEAQ (reference sequence). The CDR3: CASSLRSYRSSYNEQFF. CDR3 coding DNA: TGTGCCAGCAGCTTACGGTCCTACCGTAGCTCCTACAATGAGCAGTTCTTC.

The chain links TRBV27 to TRBJ1-5; 8 nucleotides line up with TRBD1. CDR1 and CDR2 from the germline V gene are MNHEY and SMNVEV (reference sequence). With 5 bases clipped from V and 5 bases from J, the junction kept 5 bases outside the gene matches. This CDR3 has 14 residues. In nucleotides, the CDR3 is TGTGCCAGCAGTCCTCGGACAGGGCATCAGCCCCAGCATTTT. It specifies CASSPRTGHQPQHF.

The V and J genes are TRBV2 and TRBJ2-3; D is perhaps TRBD2 (7 bases). CDR1 is SNHLY, CDR2 FYNNEI, per germline. V lost 3 bases to trimming and J lost 4 bases, with 23 bases between them. The CDR3 has 18 amino acids. CDR3 sequence: CASSDAEHTGGLSDTQYF. The CDR3 region has the DNA TGTGCCAGCAGTGACGCCGAACATACGGGGGGCTTGTCAGATACGCAGTATTTT.

V gene TRBV6-2 or TRBV6-3 combines with J gene TRBJ1-1; D is unclear. The CDR3 covers 15 residues. Germline V gene lookup returns CDR1 MNHEY and CDR2 SVGEGT. The V end lost 7 bases, the J end lost 2 bases, and 17 bases lay between the germline ends. The CDR3 loop reads CASTPWAVSNTEAFF. The CDR3 nucleotides read TGTGCCAGCACCCCGTGGGCGGTGAGTAACACTGAAGCTTTCTTT.

The chain employs TRBV14 and TRBJ1-3, with 8 bases that match TRBD1. Germline V gene lookup returns CDR1 SGHDN and CDR2 FVKESK. The V and J ends lost 0 bases and 5 bases, in that order; junction bases with no gene match: 9. This CDR3 is 17 amino acids long. In DNA form, the CDR3 reads TGTGCCAGCAGCCAAGATCGACAGGGGTTTCGTAGAAACACCATATATTTT. As protein: CASSQDRQGFRRNTIYF.

The V and J genes are TRBV6-6 and TRBJ1-2; 8 bases line up with TRBD1. The CDR3 has 14 residues. Germline CDR1 is MNHNY and CDR2 is SVGAGI (reference sequence). Trimming cost V 5 bases and J 2 bases; bases outside gene matches: 4. The CDR3 DNA reads as TGTGCCAGCAGTCTCCAGGGGGCGAACTATGGCTACACCTTC. Translating gives CASSLQGANYGYTF.

The chain uses TRBV5-1 and TRBJ2-7; TRBD1 aligns across 9 bases. CDR1 and CDR2 from the germline V gene are SGHRS and YFSETQ. The CDR3 spans 16 residues. V gave up 0 bases and J gave up 4 bases; unmatched junction bases: 8. CDR3 sequence: CASSLGSTGGGYEQYF. As DNA, the CDR3 is TGCGCCAGCAGCTTGGGGTCGACAGGGGGTGGATACGAGCAGTACTTC. The variable domain in full, completed from reference TRBV5-1 and TRBJ2-7, reads KAGVTQTPRYLIKTRGQQVTLSCSPISGHRSVSWYQQTPGQGLQFLFEYFSETQRNKGNFPGRFSGRQFSNSRSEMNVSTLELGDSALYLCASSLGSTGGGYEQYFGPGTRLTVT.

The count of this clone is one. The chain joins TRBV4-1 to TRBJ1-3; no definite D call. The CDR3 is 13 residues long. V shed 3 bases and J shed 4 bases, with 7 bases lying between them. Per the germline V gene, CDR1 is MGHRA and CDR2 is YSYEKL. CDR3 loop: CASSHTPGNTIYF. CDR3 DNA sequence: TGCGCCAGCAGCCACACACCCGGAAACACCATATATTTT.

This clone has only a few counts. This sequence joins TRBV29-1 and TRBJ2-3; tentative D call: TRBD2 (7 bases). V lost 6 bases and J lost 2, with 15 bases in between. CDR3 length: 14 amino acids. In germline, CDR1 is SQVTM, CDR2 ANQGSEA. CDR3 residues: CSVRGGENTDTQYF. The CDR3 bases are TGCAGCGTACGAGGGGGGGAGAACACAGATACGCAGTATTTT.

The chain recombines TRBV7-6 with TRBJ2-3; 7 nucleotides match TRBD2. Germline lookup yields CDR1 SGHVS and CDR2 FNYEAQ. The junction had 2 bases not matched to a gene; V was cut back by 0 bases and J by 2 bases. This CDR3 spans 15 amino acids. CDR3 bases: TGTGCCAGCAGCTTAGCGGGGGGGTTCACAGATACGCAGTATTTT. Amino acid sequence: CASSLAGGFTDTQYF.

This chain uses TRBV18 with TRBJ1-4; D ambiguous. Germline CDR1 and CDR2: KGHSH and LQKENI. This CDR3 contains 15 residues. The V end was cut by 0 bases, the J end by 1 base, with 6 bases between. CDR3 in DNA: TGTGCCAGCTCACCACCATCCAGAACTAATGAAAAACTGTTTTTT. It yields the protein CASSPPSRTNEKLFF.

The chain recombines TRBV2 with TRBJ1-2; 9 bases are shared with TRBD1. The CDR3 loop spans 15 amino acids. Trimming took 0 bases from V and 2 from J; bases not matched to a gene: 1. Looked up from germline, CDR1 is SNHLY and CDR2 is FYNNEI. The CDR3 sequence: CASSEAGTGNYGYTF. The CDR3 bases are TGTGCCAGCAGTGAAGCGGGGACAGGGAACTATGGCTACACCTTC. The full variable domain, completed using reference TRBV2 and TRBJ1-2, is EPEVTQTPSHQVTQMGQEVILRCVPISNHLYFYWYRQILGQKVEFLVSFYNNEISEKSEIFDDQFSVERPDGSNFTLKIRSTKLEDSAMYFCASSEAGTGNYGYTFGSGTRLTVV.

The rearrangement links TRBV2 to TRBJ1-2; 8 bases line up with TRBD1. V shed 6 bases and J 4 bases; nucleotides not matched to a gene: 7. The germline gives CDR1 SNHLY, CDR2 FYNNEI. This CDR3 comprises 14 residues. The CDR3 protein is CASSPGQGTYGYTF. CDR3 in DNA: TGTGCCAGCAGCCCCGGACAGGGAACCTATGGCTACACCTTC.

The CDR3, as DNA: TGTGCCAGCAGCCAATCGTACATAATGAACACTGAAGCTTTCTTT. This translates into CASSQSYIMNTEAFF. The chain combines TRBV16 with TRBJ1-1; no reliable D call. Per germline, CDR1 KGHSY and CDR2 FQNENV. This CDR3 has 15 amino acids. Trimming removed 0 bases from V and 0 bases from J, with 8 bases in between. The complete variable domain, with remaining parts taken from reference TRBV16 and TRBJ1-1, reads GEEVAQTPKHLVRGEGQKAKLYCAPIKGHSYVFWYQQVLKNEFKFLISFQNENVFDETGMPKERFSAKCLPNSPCSLEIQATKLEDSAVYFCASSQSYIMNTEAFFGQGTRLTVV.

This clone occurred once. The J gene is TRBJ2-7, the V gene TRBV11-2, with 8 bases matching TRBD1. The V gene's germline CDR1 is SGHAT and CDR2 FQNNGV. The CDR3 spans 14 residues. With 5 bases clipped from V and 2 bases from J, the junction kept 5 bases outside the gene matches. CDR3 region: CASSQTGATYEQYF. The CDR3 nucleotides are TGTGCCAGCAGCCAGACAGGGGCCACCTACGAGCAGTACTTC. The complete variable domain, with remaining parts taken from reference TRBV11-2 and TRBJ2-7, reads EAGVAQSPRYKIIEKRQSVAFWCNPISGHATLYWYQQILGQGPKLLIQFQNNGVVDDSQLPKDRFSAERLKGVDSTLKIQPAKLEDSAVYLCASSQTGATYEQYFGPGTRLTVT.

CDR3 nucleotides: TGTGCCTGGAGTATCGATGCGCGGCCCCAGCATTTT. This codes for CAWSIDARPQHF. This chain links TRBV30 with TRBJ1-5; D is ambiguous. Between the trimmed V and J ends, which lost 2 bases and 9 bases, there was a span of 11 bases. The CDR3 runs to 12 residues. CDR1 is GTSNPN and CDR2 is SVGIG in the germline V gene (reference sequence).

The chain joins TRBV19 to TRBJ1-1, with 10 bases that match TRBD1. From germline, CDR1 is LNHDA and CDR2 SQIVND (reference sequence). This CDR3 is built from 14 residues. With 4 bases clipped from V and 4 bases from J, the junction kept 3 bases outside the gene matches. CDR3 amino acids: CASSTRTGGTEAFF. In nucleotides, the CDR3 is TGTGCCAGTAGTACCCGGACAGGGGGCACTGAAGCTTTCTTT.

The chain is built from TRBV6-2 or TRBV6-3 and TRBJ1-2; D gene unclear. Germline CDR1 and CDR2: MNHEY and SVGEGT. This CDR3 comprises 16 residues. Trimming shortened V by 0 bases and J by 2 bases, and 13 bases separated the two germline ends. CDR3 loop: CASSYSGAGMNYGYTF. DNA for the CDR3: TGTGCCAGCAGTTACTCGGGTGCAGGAATGAACTATGGCTACACCTTC.

The chain has TRBV6-5 and TRBJ1-3; D remains ambiguous. The V end lost 0 bases, the J end lost 0 bases, and 3 bases lay between the germline ends. Per the germline V gene, CDR1 is MNHEY and CDR2 is SVGAGI. The CDR3 is made up of 14 amino acids. CDR3 loop: CASSYSRSGNTIYF. In DNA form, the CDR3 reads TGTGCCAGCAGTTACTCCCGCTCTGGAAACACCATATATTTT.

The chain carries TRBV6-5 and TRBJ2-6; 7 positions match TRBD1. The V segment lost 9 bases and the J segment 0 bases; nucleotides outside the gene matches: 5. Germline CDR1 is MNHEY and CDR2 is SVGAGI. There are 15 residues in the CDR3. CDR3 DNA sequence: TGTGCCAGTACTCCAGGGGGCTCTGGGGCCAACGTCCTGACTTTC. Its translation: CASTPGGSGANVLTF.

The V and J genes are TRBV4-1 and TRBJ2-3; D is undetermined. The CDR3 has 16 amino acids. V lost 1 base to trimming and J lost 5 bases, with 16 bases between them. In germline, CDR1 is MGHRA, CDR2 YSYEKL. The DNA of the CDR3 is TGCGCCAGCAGCCAAGGCCAAGGGCCTCGGGTAGATACGCAGTATTTT. It translates to CASSQGQGPRVDTQYF.